This T cell receptor beta chain emerged from a study of tumor and adjacent non-tumor tissue in lung cancer. Whole-study context: Each sample yielded around 4 million productive TCRbeta reads on average.

Of note for this clonotype: A much larger clone differs from this one at a single base, so this may be a read error.

This sample's RNA came from whole unsorted tissue. More than 3 cm separated this lung sample from the edge of the tumor. Trimming pared 6 bases from V and 6 bases from J, leaving 15 bases between. The CDR3 is 14 residues long. Per the germline V gene, CDR1 is MNHNY and CDR2 is SVGAGI (reference sequence). TCRbeta libraries were built with three rounds of nested PCR, modified from ARM-PCR. TCRdb re-analysed the multiplex PCR reads in MiXCR, keeping a single row per CDR3 protein. The sample includes about 76,000 distinct CDR3 sequences, roughly 80% of them seen just once. The V gene is TRBV6-6, the J gene TRBJ2-4; TRBD1 might be the D (6 bases). The material sequenced was distant non-tumor lung tissue. The TCR comes from a man aged 60 to 69 with non-small cell lung cancer. The CDR3 bases are TGTGCCAGCAGCCCGGGCAGGGGCGCAAACATTCAGTACTTC. As protein: CASSPGRGANIQYF.